This T cell receptor (beta chain) was sequenced in a study of blood T cell repertoires in COVID-19. Sequencing was performed with immunoSEQ multiplex PCR; in TCRdb, only in-frame clones are kept and a portion is missing. Altogether some 300,000 clones are present, around nine tenths being singletons, with the ten largest covering around 3.9%. Sequenced input: PBMCs or T cells enriched from blood (not recorded which). The sequence was collected from a woman aged 25 to 39 who had been exposed to COVID-19.

As DNA, the CDR3 is TGTGCCAGCAGACGGCATGGGGCAGGCAATCAGCCCCAGCATTTT. It encodes CASRRHGAGNQPQHF. The chain links TRBV6-5 to TRBJ1-5; possibly TRBD1 for D (5 bases). The germline V gene encodes CDR1 MNHEY and CDR2 SVGAGI. Trimming left V 6 bases short and J 2 bases short, with 14 bases between. The CDR3 runs to 15 residues.